A single sample is the source of the 9 T cell receptor beta chains below, sequenced in a study of blood T cell repertoires in COVID-19. Method: immunoSEQ multiplex PCR; TCRdb's copy keeps in-frame clones and lacks some. There are 310,000 or so clones in the sample; roughly 86% occur only once, and approximately 10% lies in the top ten. The sample comprised peripheral blood. The origin of the receptors is a woman younger than 45 with COVID-19, enrolled during active disease.

This clone is a singleton in its sample. This chain links TRBV19 with TRBJ1-1, with TRBD1 matching over 7 bases. Germline V gene sequence: CDR1 LNHDA, CDR2 SQIVND (reference sequence). The junction had 5 bases not matched to a gene; V was cut back by 3 bases and J by 4 bases. CDR3 length: 14 residues. CDR3 residues: CASSIAGGSTEAFF. The CDR3 DNA reads as TGTGCCAGTAGTATCGCAGGGGGAAGCACTGAAGCTTTCTTT. The variable domain in full, completed from reference TRBV19 and TRBJ1-1, reads DGGITQSPKYLFRKEGQNVTLSCEQNLNHDAMYWYRQDPGQGLRLIYYSQIVNDFQKGDIAEGYSVSREKKESFPLTVTSAQKNPTAFYLCASSIAGGSTEAFFGQGTRLTVV.

V is TRBV20-1 and J is TRBJ1-5, with D maybe TRBD1 (5 bases). In germline, CDR1 is DFQATT, CDR2 SNEGSKA (reference sequence). The CDR3 sequence is 13 residues long. V was pared by 3 bases and J by 6 bases, with 12 bases between. In DNA, the CDR3 is TGCAGTGCTAGTGTCAGGGAGGGTCAGCCCCAGCATTTT. This translates into CSASVREGQPQHF.

This chain joins TRBV10-2 and TRBJ2-2; 12 nucleotides align to TRBD2. V lost 3 bases and J lost 5; bases outside the gene matches: 4. Germline CDR1 is WSHSY and CDR2 is SAAADI. The CDR3 has 16 amino acids. The CDR3 region is CASSDWGLAGTGELFF. Written as DNA, the CDR3 is TGCGCCAGCAGTGATTGGGGACTAGCGGGTACCGGGGAGCTGTTTTTT.

V usage is TRBV5-1 and J usage is TRBJ1-1; D perhaps matches TRBD1 (5 bases). V lost 0 bases and J lost 1, with 7 bases in between. Looked up from germline, CDR1 is SGHRS and CDR2 is YFSETQ. CDR3 length equals 14 residues. Written as DNA, the CDR3 is TGCGCCAGCAGCTTGGCAGGGAAGAACACTGAAGCTTTCTTT. Encoded protein: CASSLAGKNTEAFF.

This chain joins TRBV4-3 and TRBJ1-3; D ambiguous. The V gene lost 4 bases and the J gene lost 2 bases, with 6 bases spanning the gap. Germline values: CDR1 LGHNA, CDR2 YSLEER. This CDR3 is 13 amino acids long. DNA of the CDR3: TGCGCCAGCAGCCTGCGTGCTGGAAACACCATATATTTT. It translates to CASSLRAGNTIYF.

Here the CDR3 reads CASSPGGGPEQYF. The CDR3 DNA reads TGTGCCAGCAGCCCCGGGGGGGGGCCCGAGCAGTACTTC. The chain has TRBV6-5 and TRBJ2-7; 8 nucleotides line up with TRBD2. CDR3 length: 13 residues. Germline V gene sequence: CDR1 MNHEY, CDR2 SVGAGI. V was clipped by 6 bases and J by 6 bases; unmatched bases: 7.

V usage is TRBV28 and J usage is TRBJ1-4; D is perhaps TRBD1 (6 bases). The germline CDR1 and CDR2 sequences are MDHEN and SYDVKM. Trimming took 4 bases from V and 8 from J, leaving 14 bases between them. The CDR3 contains 14 residues. CDR3 protein: CASSSQGYEEKLFF. CDR3 nucleotide sequence: TGTGCCAGCAGTTCTCAGGGGTACGAAGAAAAACTGTTTTTT.

This clone was counted between two and nine times. This chain joins TRBV10-3 and TRBJ2-7, with D possibly matching TRBD2 (6 bases). Trimming removed 8 bases at V and 2 bases at J, with 13 bases between. The CDR3 is 13 residues long. Per germline, CDR1 ENHRY and CDR2 SYGVKD. The CDR3 region is CAIASDLTYEQYF. DNA of the CDR3: TGTGCCATCGCTAGCGACCTGACCTACGAGCAGTACTTC.

The chain couples TRBV19 to TRBJ2-1; 13 bases agree with TRBD2. The CDR3 extends over 17 amino acids. The germline CDR1 and CDR2 sequences are LNHDA and SQIVND (reference sequence). V was pared by 6 bases and J by 5 bases, with 10 bases of the junction left unmatched. CDR3 sequence reads: CASSRKLAGGGDNEQFF. CDR3 nucleotide sequence: TGTGCCAGTAGCCGGAAACTAGCGGGAGGGGGGGACAATGAGCAGTTCTTC.